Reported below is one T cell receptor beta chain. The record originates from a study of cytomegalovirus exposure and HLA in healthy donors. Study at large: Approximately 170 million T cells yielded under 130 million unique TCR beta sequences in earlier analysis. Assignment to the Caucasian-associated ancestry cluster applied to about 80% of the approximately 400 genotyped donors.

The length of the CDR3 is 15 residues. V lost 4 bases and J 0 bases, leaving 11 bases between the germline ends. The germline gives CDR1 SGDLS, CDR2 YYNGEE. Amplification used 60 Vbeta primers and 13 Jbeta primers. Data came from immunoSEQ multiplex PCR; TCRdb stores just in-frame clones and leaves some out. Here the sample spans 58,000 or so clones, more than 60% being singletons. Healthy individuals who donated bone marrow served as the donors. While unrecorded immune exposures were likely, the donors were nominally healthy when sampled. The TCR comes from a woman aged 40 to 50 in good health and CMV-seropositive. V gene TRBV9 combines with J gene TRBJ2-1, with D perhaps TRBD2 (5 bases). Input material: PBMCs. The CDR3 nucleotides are TGTGCCAGCAGCCCCGGGGTAAGCTCCTACAATGAGCAGTTCTTC. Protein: CASSPGVSSYNEQFF.